These 6 T cell receptor beta chains originate from one sample sequenced in a study of tissue T cells after allogeneic stem cell transplantation. The assay was immunoSEQ multiplex PCR, and TCRdb's table has in-frame clones only and misses some. Among some 8,000 clones, 37% were seen once, and the ten largest hold about 3.6%. Time point in this sample: mouse harvest day 14 after allogeneic transplant. Mouse grafts combined 10^7 T-cell-depleted bone marrow cells with 10^6 splenic CD5+ T cells. Input material: skin. The receptors originated from a female BALB/c mouse given C57BL/6 T cells with graft-versus-host disease after an allogeneic hematopoietic cell transplant.

Details on this clone: Genes and germline are mouse. Coverage ceases 1 residue before the CDR3 finishes, and the germline J gene fills in the end. This chain uses TRBV12-1 with TRBJ1-3, with D unresolved. V was clipped by 0 bases and J by 0 bases, with 8 bases between them. Germline CDR1 is SGHSN and CDR2 is HYEKVE. The length of the CDR3 is 15 residues. Incomplete CDR3 DNA: TGTGCCAGCTCTCTCGATATGATTTCTGGAAATACGCTCTAT. This translates into CASSLDMISGNTLY. The CDR3 in its entirety is CASSLDMISGNTLYF. The variable domain in full, completed from reference TRBV12-1 and TRBJ1-3, reads DSGVVQSPRHIIKEKGGRSVLTCIPISGHSNVVWYQQTLGKELKFLIQHYEKVERDKGFLPSRFSVQQFDDYHSEMNMSALELEDSAMYFCASSLDMISGNTLYFGEGSRLIVV.

About this clone itself: Genes and germline come from the mouse. Read sequence stops 1 residue before the CDR3 end, and the germline J gene provides the missing end. The V gene is TRBV26, the J gene TRBJ2-5, with D maybe TRBD1 (5 bases). Trimming pared 2 bases from V and 8 bases from J, leaving 8 bases between. The CDR3 has 12 amino acids. CDR1 is KGHPV, CDR2 FQNQEV, per germline (reference sequence). CDR3 loop: CASSLRGGTQYF. CDR3 DNA (partial): TGTGCCAGCAGTCTGAGGGGTGGCACCCAGTAC.

Comments on this clone: Genes and germline come from the mouse. The CDR3 end falls 1 residue outside the read, so it is completed with the germline J gene. The chain joins TRBV26 to TRBJ2-1; 8 bases fit TRBD2. The CDR3 consists of 15 residues. V shed 2 bases, J shed 3 bases, and the junction held 3 bases outside the gene matches. Germline loops: CDR1 KGHPV, CDR2 FQNQEV (reference sequence). The part of the CDR3 DNA that was read is TGTGCCAGCAGTCTGAGGGGGGGGCGCTATGCTGAGCAGTTC. Its translation is CASSLRGGRYAEQF. The entire CDR3 is CASSLRGGRYAEQFF.

Remarks on this clone: Gene names denote mouse genes. The read halts 1 residue ahead of the CDR3 end, with the missing end drawn from the germline J gene. V is TRBV3 and J is TRBJ2-1; 7 bases fit TRBD1. Germline lookup yields CDR1 SNHLY and CDR2 FYNGKV (reference sequence). The CDR3 runs to 13 residues. V lost 5 bases, J lost 3 bases, and 1 base stayed unmatched. The sequenced part of the CDR3 DNA is TGTGCCAGCAGCCGACAGGGCTATGCTGAGCAGTTC. It encodes CASSRQGYAEQF. The full CDR3 sequence reads CASSRQGYAEQFF.

This clone ranks as medium-sized. Germline and genes here are mouse. The read ends 1 residue shy of where the CDR3 ends; the end is completed using the germline J gene. The rearrangement joins TRBV5 to TRBJ2-7, with 7 bases lining up with TRBD1. This CDR3 has 13 residues. Trimming took 4 bases from V and 4 from J; bases not matched to a gene: 4. The germline V gene encodes CDR1 LGHNA and CDR2 YNLKQL (reference sequence). CDR3 bases read: TGTGCCAGCAGCCCCGGGACAGAGTATGAACAGTAC. Residues: CASSPGTEYEQY. The whole CDR3 sequence is CASSPGTEYEQYF.

This clone occurred a few times. Gene names are the mouse ones. The sequence runs out 1 residue before the end of the CDR3; the remainder is reconstructed from the germline J gene. The chain is built from TRBV24 and TRBJ2-2; 8 nucleotides line up with TRBD2. Germline CDR1 reads KGHTA; CDR2 reads FRNEEI. The CDR3 spans 13 residues. V lost 3 bases to trimming and J lost 13 bases; unmatched junction nucleotides: 7. CDR3 bases read: TGTGCCAGCAGTCTCCTCGGGACTGGAGGGCTCTAC. This gives the protein CASSLLGTGGLY. The CDR3 as a whole reads CASSLLGTGGLYF.